The rows below give T cell receptor beta chains drawn from one sample of a study of blood T cell repertoires in COVID-19. Method: immunoSEQ multiplex PCR; TCRdb's copy keeps in-frame clones and lacks some. The sample includes a few hundred thousand clones, nearly 90% of them seen just once. What was sequenced was PBMCs or T cells enriched from blood (not recorded which). The source of these receptors is a woman between 18 and 30 years old with acute COVID-19. Both conserved end residues are part of each CDR3. D genes are given only for firm matches. The size entry is marked missing in some rows and otherwise reads once, few, many or a size class.

cdr3_aa cdr3_nt j_call d_call v_call clone_size
CASRERVSTNEKLFF TGCGCCAGCAGGGAACGGGTATCTACTAATGAAAAACTGTTTTTT TRBJ1-4 NA TRBV5-1 NA
CASYNRGRGTIYF TGTGCCAGTTACAACAGGGGTAGGGGCACCATATATTTT TRBJ1-3 TRBD1 TRBV28 NA
CASSLGAGKLNTGELFF TGTGCCAGCAGCTTAGGGGCAGGGAAACTGAACACCGGGGAGCTGTTTTTT TRBJ2-2 NA TRBV7-9 NA
CASSLNGQVFGGGYNEQFF TGTGCCAGCAGTTTAAACGGACAGGTCTTTGGGGGAGGCTACAATGAGCAGTTCTTC TRBJ2-1 NA TRBV27 NA
CAAEAGSRTDTQYF TGTGCCGCTGAAGCGGGGAGCCGCACAGATACGCAGTATTTT TRBJ2-3 TRBD2 TRBV28 NA
CAWSVLAGGYNEQFF TGTGCCTGGAGTGTACTAGCGGGAGGGTACAATGAGCAGTTCTTC TRBJ2-1 TRBD2 TRBV30 once
CASSGDLRVDEQFF TGCGCCAGCAGTGGAGACCTACGGGTAGATGAGCAGTTCTTC TRBJ2-1 NA TRBV5-1 NA
CASSFWAQGAQAFF TGTGCCAGCAGCTTCTGGGCCCAGGGGGCCCAAGCTTTCTTT TRBJ1-1 TRBD1 TRBV5-4 NA
CASSSLSEKLFF TGTGCCAGCAGCTCACTTAGTGAAAAACTGTTTTTT TRBJ1-4 NA TRBV7-9 NA
CASSRGRGNEQFF TGTGCCAGCTCACGAGGTAGGGGCAATGAGCAGTTCTTC TRBJ2-1 NA TRBV18 NA
CASSSLSPGNTIYF TGTGCCAGCAGTTCCCTTTCCCCTGGAAACACCATATATTTT TRBJ1-3 NA TRBV28 NA
CASSQAGGGDTQYF TGCGCCAGCAGCCAAGCTGGGGGAGGGGATACGCAGTATTTT TRBJ2-3 TRBD2 TRBV4-3 NA
CASSATPGFEGYGYTF TGTGCCAGCAGCGCTACCCCGGGGTTTGAAGGTTATGGCTACACCTTC TRBJ1-2 NA TRBV5-4 once
CASSLGTDQETQYF TGTGCCAGCAGCTTAGGGACAGACCAAGAGACCCAGTACTTC TRBJ2-5 TRBD1 TRBV5-4 NA
CASSDRAGDGYTF TGTGCCAGCAGTGATAGGGCAGGGGACGGCTACACCTTC TRBJ1-2 NA TRBV2 NA
CAISETSGRTDTQYF TGTGCCATCAGTGAAACTAGCGGTCGCACAGATACGCAGTATTTT TRBJ2-3 TRBD2 TRBV10-3 NA
CASSLRQGRNTIYF TGTGCCAGCAGCTTAAGACAGGGGAGAAACACCATATATTTT TRBJ1-3 TRBD1 TRBV7-8 NA
CASRNYSYNEQFF TGTGCCAGCAGAAATTACTCCTACAATGAGCAGTTCTTC TRBJ2-1 NA TRBV28 NA
CASSPTGDNTGELFF TGCGCCAGCAGCCCGACAGGGGACAACACCGGGGAGCTGTTTTTT TRBJ2-2 TRBD1 TRBV4-3 medium-sized
CASSLASTRGINYGYTF TGTGCCAGCAGCTTAGCGTCGACAAGGGGAATTAACTATGGCTACACCTTC TRBJ1-2 NA TRBV7-9 once
CATTTGVEQYF TGTGCCACCACAACAGGGGTCGAGCAGTACTTC TRBJ2-7 TRBD1 TRBV19 NA
CASSMRGTETNYGYTF TGTGCCAGTAGTATGAGGGGGACGGAGACTAACTATGGCTACACCTTC TRBJ1-2 NA TRBV19 once
CATSGTGDTGELFF TGTGCCACCAGCGGGACAGGGGACACCGGGGAGCTGTTTTTT TRBJ2-2 TRBD1 TRBV15 once
CASSQTRGTDGYTF TGCGCCAGCAGCCAAACCAGGGGAACGGATGGCTACACCTTC TRBJ1-2 NA TRBV5-1 once
CASSGTRDQKTGLYGYTF TGTGCCAGTAGTGGGACCCGGGATCAGAAAACAGGGCTCTATGGCTACACCTTC TRBJ1-2 NA TRBV19 NA
CASRQGTRGTQYF TGTGCCAGCAGACAGGGGACCCGGGGGACCCAGTACTTC TRBJ2-5 TRBD1 TRBV12-3/TRBV12-4 NA
CASSFLRDRDNEQFF TGTGCCAGCAGCTTCCTCCGGGACAGGGACAATGAGCAGTTCTTC TRBJ2-1 TRBD1 TRBV11-2 NA
CASSSDPGLRQHF TGTGCCAGCAGCTCGGATCCGGGATTACGCCAGCATTTT TRBJ1-5 NA TRBV11-2 NA
CSASDLDSPYGYTF TGCAGTGCTAGTGACCTCGACTCTCCCTATGGCTACACCTTC TRBJ1-2 NA TRBV20-1 NA
CAIRAAGYTGELFF TGTGCCATCAGAGCGGCGGGTTACACCGGGGAGCTGTTTTTT TRBJ2-2 NA TRBV10-3 NA
CASSRQGTDFIAKNIQYF TGTGCCAGCAGCCGACAAGGGACAGACTTTATAGCCAAAAACATTCAGTACTTC TRBJ2-4 TRBD1 TRBV7-9 NA
CASSVRNGETQYF TGTGCCAGCAGTGTCCGGAACGGGGAGACCCAGTACTTC TRBJ2-5 NA TRBV6-4 NA
CASSHGLGAKNSPLHF TGTGCCAGCAGCCACGGCCTGGGGGCTAAGAATTCACCCCTCCACTTT TRBJ1-6 NA TRBV3-1/TRBV3-2 NA
CASSSLRGNRRQFF TGTGCCAGCAGCAGCTTACGAGGTAACAGGAGACAGTTCTTC TRBJ2-1 NA TRBV11-2 once
CASSQGTGGSNQPQHF TGTGCCAGCAGCCAAGGGACAGGCGGCTCTAATCAGCCCCAGCATTTT TRBJ1-5 TRBD1 TRBV4-2 NA
CASSVVSVGLAGEGSFNEQFF TGTGCCAGCAGCGTAGTATCGGTGGGGCTAGCGGGAGAGGGCAGCTTTAATGAGCAGTTCTTC TRBJ2-1 TRBD2 TRBV9 NA
CASSPPRGGSYNEQFF TGTGCCAGCTCACCACCGCGCGGGGGTTCCTACAATGAGCAGTTCTTC TRBJ2-1 TRBD2 TRBV18 NA
CASSFGEAGAPQYF TGCGCCAGCAGCTTCGGTGAAGCGGGAGCCCCGCAGTATTTT TRBJ2-3 TRBD2 TRBV5-1 NA